The T cell receptor beta chain described here comes from a study of blood T cell repertoires in COVID-19. Study-wide context: Both acute and convalescent COVID-19 samples were obtained from the United States, Italy and Spain. T cells, B-cell-depleted T cells, or PBMCs supplied cDNA or gDNA.

Per germline, CDR1 SQVTM and CDR2 ANQGSEA. This CDR3 contains 14 residues. The V segment lost 3 bases and the J segment 1 base; nucleotides outside the gene matches: 4. The authors' processing: Estimated nucleated cell counts came from reference gene primer amplification. Profiled with immunoSEQ multiplex PCR; TCRdb holds only in-frame clones, not every one. V, J and clone size are those of that table, while D and trimming were read from the DNA. This repertoire shows 250,000 to 300,000 clones, roughly 90% found once; its top ten account for more than 10%. The sample taken for sequencing was peripheral blood. The source of this sequence is a woman younger than 45 with COVID-19, enrolled during active disease. The chain links TRBV29-1 to TRBJ2-3; the match to TRBD2 covers 7 bases. CDR3 bases: TGCAGCGTTGAGGGGGGGGTTCGCACAGATACGCAGTATTTT. Encoded protein: CSVEGGVRTDTQYF.